Each of the 27 T cell receptor beta chains below was sequenced from the same sample in a study of blood T cell repertoires in COVID-19. The data were produced by immunoSEQ multiplex PCR, yet TCRdb's version contains in-frame clones alone and is incomplete. Here the sample spans 150,000 to 200,000 clones, roughly 80% being singletons. Sequenced: peripheral blood. The receptors shown here come from an elderly woman with acute or convalescent COVID-19.

The rearrangement links TRBV7-9 to TRBJ2-4; TRBD2 is a possible D gene (6 bases). Germline V gene lookup returns CDR1 SEHNR and CDR2 FQNEAQ (reference sequence). V lost 4 bases, J lost 2 bases, and 12 bases lay in between. CDR3 length equals 15 residues. CDR3 coding DNA: TGTGCCAGCAGCTGGGGAGGCACCACCAAAAACATTCAGTACTTC. This codes for CASSWGGTTKNIQYF.

The chain couples TRBV14 to TRBJ1-3, with unresolved D. The germline gives CDR1 SGHDN, CDR2 FVKESK. Trimming left V 6 bases short and J 0 bases short, with 9 bases between. This CDR3 contains 14 residues. The DNA for the CDR3 is TGTGCCAGCAGTGCCGTTAGCTCTGGAAACACCATATATTTT. Translation: CASSAVSSGNTIYF.

The sample holds one count of this clone. CDR3 sequence (DNA): TGTGCCAGTAGTATAGATGCTAGCGGGTCCACCGGGGAGCTGTTTTTT. Translating it yields CASSIDASGSTGELFF. This chain uses TRBV19 with TRBJ2-2; TRBD2 matches 8 bases. The junction had 4 bases not matched to a gene; V was cut back by 0 bases and J by 4 bases. This CDR3 region has 16 residues. Germline V gene data show CDR1 as LNHDA and CDR2 as SQIVND (reference sequence).

In nucleotides, the CDR3 is TGTGCCAGCAGCTTAGTTGGGGGGAAGGACTACGAGCAGTACTTC. Protein sequence: CASSLVGGKDYEQYF. The chain combines TRBV7-8 with TRBJ2-7; a weak D match, TRBD2 (6 bases). The CDR3 is 15 residues long. Per the germline V gene, CDR1 is SGHVS and CDR2 is FQNEAQ. Deletions cut 1 base from V and 3 bases from J, with 13 bases between. Full variable domain (rest looked up from reference TRBV7-8 and TRBJ2-7): GAGVSQSPRYKVAKRGQDVALRCDPISGHVSLFWYQQALGQGPEFLTYFQNEAQLDKSGLPSDRFFAERPEGSVSTLKIQRTQQEDSAVYLCASSLVGGKDYEQYFGPGTRLTVT.

This chain connects TRBV4-1 to TRBJ2-6, with a weak D call TRBD2 (7 bases). This CDR3 comprises 20 residues. Trimming left V 1 base short and J 0 bases short, with 19 bases between. Germline V CDR1 and CDR2: MGHRA, YSYEKL. The CDR3 protein is CASSQGGRGTRSSGANVLTF. DNA of the CDR3: TGCGCCAGCAGCCAAGGGGGGAGGGGGACCCGTAGCTCTGGGGCCAACGTCCTGACTTTC.

The genes are TRBV2 and TRBJ1-6; 8 positions match TRBD1. This CDR3 region has 15 residues. The germline gives CDR1 SNHLY, CDR2 FYNNEI. Trimming took 7 bases from V and 6 from J; bases not matched to a gene: 8. CDR3 region: CASTQDRAINSPLHF. CDR3 in DNA: TGTGCCAGCACCCAGGACAGGGCGATTAATTCACCCCTCCACTTT.

In this sample, this clone turned up a few times. The V gene is TRBV7-8, the J gene TRBJ2-7, with a possible D match to TRBD1 (6 bases). Deletions cut 6 bases from V and 3 bases from J, with 15 bases between. CDR3 length: 14 residues. The germline V gene encodes CDR1 SGHVS and CDR2 FQNEAQ. The CDR3 coding sequence is TGTGCCAGCAGACCTTCAGGGGAACGCTACGAGCAGTACTTC. Protein sequence: CASRPSGERYEQYF.

The CDR3 is CATSRGRAGSGNEQFF. The CDR3 nucleotides are TGTGCCACCAGCAGAGGTCGGGCAGGTTCAGGGAATGAGCAGTTCTTC. The chain carries TRBV15 and TRBJ2-1; D possibly corresponds to TRBD1 (5 bases). This CDR3 comprises 16 residues. V was clipped by 1 base and J by 7 bases, with 17 bases between them. Germline V gene lookup returns CDR1 LNHNV and CDR2 YYDKDF (reference sequence).

This chain uses TRBV3-1 (or the pseudogene TRBV3-2) with TRBJ1-1; 8 bases fit TRBD1. Germline CDR1 is LGHDT and CDR2 is YNNKEL (reference sequence). This CDR3 has 14 residues. The V gene end was trimmed by 6 bases and the J gene end by 6 bases; junction bases not matched to a gene: 9. This CDR3 is CASRDIDRGSEAFF. For the CDR3, the DNA is TGTGCCAGCAGGGACATCGACAGGGGCTCTGAAGCTTTCTTT.

This clone was detected once. The chain recombines TRBV6-2 or TRBV6-3 with TRBJ1-6; TRBD1 aligns across 8 bases. Looked up from germline, CDR1 is MNHEY and CDR2 is SVGEGT. The V gene end was trimmed by 5 bases and the J gene end by 4 bases; junction bases not matched to a gene: 7. The CDR3 has 16 residues. The CDR3 DNA is TGTGCCAGCAGTAAACCCACAGGGGGGTATAATTCACCCCTCCACTTT. Its translation: CASSKPTGGYNSPLHF.

This chain links TRBV10-3 with TRBJ2-7, with TRBD2 identical over 8 bases. The CDR3 extends over 18 amino acids. Germline V gene sequence: CDR1 ENHRY, CDR2 SYGVKD. V lost 6 bases to trimming and J lost 4 bases; unmatched junction nucleotides: 20. CDR3 DNA: TGTGCCATCAGGGAGAGTAGCGGGAAATCGAAGTGGGGTTACGAGCAGTACTTC. Its translation: CAIRESSGKSKWGYEQYF.

This chain uses TRBV7-3 with TRBJ2-3; tentatively, D is TRBD1 (5 bases). V was clipped by 0 bases and J by 6 bases, with 7 bases between them. Germline lookup yields CDR1 SGHTA and CDR2 FQGTGA. CDR3 size: 13 residues. CDR3 nucleotide sequence: TGTGCCAGCAGCTTAACGGCAGGGGATACGCAGTATTTT. Encoded protein: CASSLTAGDTQYF.

This clone was seen only once. V gene TRBV6-6 combines with J gene TRBJ2-1, with a possible D match to TRBD2 (6 bases). The CDR3 sequence is 15 residues long. The germline gives CDR1 MNHNY, CDR2 SVGAGI (reference sequence). Trimming removed 7 bases from V and 6 bases from J, with 19 bases in between. The CDR3 DNA sequence: TGTGCCAGCAATTGGTTTGCGGGACTTCGCAATGAGCAGTTCTTC. This translates into CASNWFAGLRNEQFF.

The chain combines TRBV12-3 or TRBV12-4 with TRBJ1-2; 7 bases match TRBD1. The trim removed 4 bases at V and 5 bases at J, leaving 4 bases unmatched. The CDR3 covers 13 residues. CDR3: CASSSGQTYGYTF. CDR3 nucleotide sequence: TGTGCCAGCAGTTCGGGACAGACTTATGGCTACACCTTC.

The chain carries TRBV29-1 and TRBJ2-2; 9 bases map to TRBD2. The germline V gene encodes CDR1 SQVTM and CDR2 ANQGSEA. The V and J ends lost 6 bases and 5 bases, in that order; junction bases with no gene match: 16. The CDR3 contains 17 residues. CDR3 region: CSVGGRGRFGKTGELFF. CDR3 bases: TGCAGCGTGGGCGGGAGGGGACGGTTCGGGAAAACCGGGGAGCTGTTTTTT.

The chain has TRBV15 and TRBJ2-2, with TRBD2 identical over 7 bases. J gave up 6 bases and V 5 bases, and 9 bases lay outside the gene matches. The CDR3 totals 15 residues. Germline V gene data show CDR1 as LNHNV and CDR2 as YYDKDF (reference sequence). The CDR3 here is CATSGLSTSAGELFF. The CDR3, as DNA: TGTGCCACCAGCGGGTTGTCTACTAGCGCCGGGGAGCTGTTTTTT.

The chain employs TRBV4-1 and TRBJ2-1; TRBD2 agrees at 10 bases. Germline V gene sequence: CDR1 MGHRA, CDR2 YSYEKL. After removal of 4 bases from V and 8 bases from J, the junction contained 11 bases not matched to a gene. The CDR3 loop spans 16 amino acids. CDR3 DNA sequence: TGCGCCAGCAGCCCGGATGCTAGCGGGAGACCCGATGAGCAGTTCTTC. Its protein is CASSPDASGRPDEQFF.

The chain has TRBV6-5 and TRBJ2-2, with 8 bases lining up with TRBD1. The CDR3 totals 14 residues. Trimming took 6 bases from V and 6 from J; bases not matched to a gene: 6. Germline CDR1 and CDR2: MNHEY and SVGAGI. DNA for the CDR3: TGTGCCAGCAGAACCCCGACAGGGGCCGGGGAGCTGTTTTTT. Residues: CASRTPTGAGELFF.

The CDR3, as DNA: TGTGCCAGCAGTTCACAGGGAACTAATGAAAAACTGTTTTTT. Translation gives CASSSQGTNEKLFF. The V and J genes are TRBV27 and TRBJ1-4, with D perhaps matching TRBD1 (6 bases). The V gene lost 4 bases and the J gene lost 1 base, with 7 bases spanning the gap. CDR3 length: 14 amino acids. Germline CDR1 reads MNHEY; CDR2 reads SMNVEV (reference sequence).

The chain is built from TRBV5-1 and TRBJ1-4, with TRBD1 matching over 7 bases. The CDR3 sequence is 15 residues long. CDR1 is SGHRS and CDR2 is YFSETQ in the germline V gene. After removal of 5 bases from V and 4 bases from J, the junction contained 8 bases not matched to a gene. CDR3 in DNA: TGCGCCAGCAGTCGCCCGGGACAGAATAATGAAAAACTGTTTTTT. Amino acids: CASSRPGQNNEKLFF.

This chain connects TRBV19 to TRBJ1-4; D is perhaps TRBD1 (5 bases). The germline V and J ends were trimmed by 7 bases and 0 bases, with 18 bases remaining between them. Germline-derived CDR1 and CDR2 are LNHDA and SQIVND (reference sequence). This CDR3 has 17 residues. The CDR3: CASTSIADTATNEKLFF. DNA for the CDR3: TGTGCCAGTACTTCCATCGCGGACACTGCAACTAATGAAAAACTGTTTTTT.

The genes are TRBV27 and TRBJ2-4; unclear D gene. CDR1 is MNHEY and CDR2 is SMNVEV in the germline V gene (reference sequence). V dropped 2 bases and J dropped 8 bases, with 13 bases sitting between them. The CDR3 length is 14 residues. The CDR3 nucleotides read TGTGCCAGCAGTTTAGAACAGAAAAGCCACATTCAGTACTTC. Translating it yields CASSLEQKSHIQYF.

The gene calls are TRBV15 and TRBJ1-6, with a tentative D call TRBD1 (5 bases). The germline CDR1 and CDR2 sequences are LNHNV and YYDKDF (reference sequence). The CDR3 runs to 17 residues. V was trimmed by 0 bases and J by 6 bases, leaving 15 bases between them. CDR3 nucleotide sequence: TGTGCCACCAGCAGAGATTCATCAGGGTTTCTTAATTCACCCCTCCACTTT. As protein: CATSRDSSGFLNSPLHF.

The rearrangement uses TRBV18 and TRBJ2-5, with TRBD2 matching 7 bases. This CDR3 has 13 amino acids. The ends lost 4 bases at V and 3 bases at J; junction bases unmatched: 2. Germline V gives CDR1 KGHSH, CDR2 LQKENI. The CDR3 here is CASSLGTKETQYF. The DNA of the CDR3 is TGTGCCAGCTCACTCGGGACTAAAGAGACCCAGTACTTC.

The CDR3 nucleotides read TGTGCCAGCAGTTACGTGTCTAGCGGGAGATATACCCTTCGAGCAGATACGCAGTATTTT. Translation gives CASSYVSSGRYTLRADTQYF. The chain joins TRBV6-2 or TRBV6-3 to TRBJ2-3; 10 bases line up with TRBD2. This CDR3 is built from 20 residues. Trimming at V came to 2 bases and at J to 4 bases, leaving 18 bases not matched to a gene. Germline lookup yields CDR1 MNHEY and CDR2 SVGEGT.

This chain uses TRBV29-1 with TRBJ2-7; TRBD2 agrees at 10 bases. J was trimmed by 3 bases and V by 6 bases; bases with no gene match: 8. The CDR3 runs to 14 residues. CDR1 SQVTM and CDR2 ANQGSEA come from the germline V gene. CDR3 region: CSVTGTSEDYEQYF. The CDR3 DNA reads as TGCAGCGTCACCGGGACTAGCGAGGACTACGAGCAGTACTTC.

This chain connects TRBV12-1 to TRBJ1-2. TRBV12-1 counts as a pseudogene. The CDR3 runs 14 residues. Here the CDR3 reads CASSFGETNYGYTF. The DNA for the CDR3 is TGTGCCAGCAGCTTTGGGGAGACTAACTATGGCTACACCTTC.